This TCR beta chain came from a study of cytomegalovirus exposure and HLA in healthy donors. To note about this clone: The antigen is not known.

Study observations and caveats: Sequencing artifact likely explains a cluster of highly shared sequence variants. It was shown in a later analysis that HLA-associated TCR beta chains were more clonally expanded than other, equally common chains.

The primer mix had 60 Vbeta and 13 Jbeta primers. Libraries were prepared by immunoSEQ multiplex PCR; TCRdb keeps only in-frame clonotypes and omits some of them. The sample carries fewer than 200,000 clones, around 84% recorded once. Unmatched junction bases numbered 5, after V lost 6 bases and J lost 6 bases. CDR1 and CDR2 (germline): MDHEN, SYDVKM. The CDR3 length is 15 residues. Sequencing input: PBMCs. This clonotype was sampled from a woman between 18 and 30 years old in good health and CMV-seronegative. The V call is TRBV28, the J call TRBJ2-3; the match to TRBD2 covers 14 bases. CDR3 bases: TGTGCCAGCAGACGGACTAGCGGGAGGATGGATACGCAGTATTTT. Translated, it gives CASRRTSGRMDTQYF.